These 18 T cell receptor beta chains originate from one sample sequenced in a study of shared clonotypes between healthy human individuals. Here immunoSEQ multiplex PCR was the method, and the copy in TCRdb shows in-frame clones only, minus some. The table lists roughly 1 million clones, about 77% of them singletons. Sequenced material: memory CD4+ T cells sorted from blood. Specified subset: CD45RA-negative fraction. Receptor source: a man in his late teens or twenties in good health.

The genes are TRBV20-1 and TRBJ2-7, with unresolved D. This CDR3 is 11 amino acids long. Germline V gene sequence: CDR1 DFQATT, CDR2 SNEGSKA (reference sequence). Trimming left V 3 bases short and J 3 bases short, with 6 bases between. The CDR3 spells CSASPDYEQYF. The CDR3, as DNA: TGCAGTGCTAGTCCGGACTACGAGCAGTACTTC.

The J gene is TRBJ1-5, the V gene TRBV7-2; no firm D call. This CDR3 has 15 residues. Germline CDR1 reads SGHTA; CDR2 reads FQGNSA. The germline V and J ends were trimmed by 3 bases and 0 bases, with 9 bases remaining between them. CDR3 DNA sequence: TGTGCCAGCAGCTTGGGCGGCCTTAGCAATCAGCCCCAGCATTTT. As protein: CASSLGGLSNQPQHF.

The CDR3 region is CATSRGQGSGLDYEQYF. The CDR3 DNA sequence: TGTGCCACCAGCAGAGGGCAGGGTAGCGGATTAGACTACGAGCAGTACTTC. The gene calls are TRBV15 and TRBJ2-7; the D gene is possibly TRBD2 (6 bases). Trimming shortened V by 1 base and J by 3 bases, and 19 bases separated the two germline ends. The CDR3 has 17 residues. CDR1 and CDR2 (germline): LNHNV, YYDKDF (reference sequence).

On this clone itself: Since a much larger clone is just one base distant, this may be a read error. The gene calls are TRBV5-5 and TRBJ1-3; D remains ambiguous. The germline V gene has CDR1 SGHKS and CDR2 YYEKEE (reference sequence). Trimming took 1 base from V and 4 from J, leaving 3 bases between them. The CDR3 length is 12 residues. CDR3 protein: CASSLNGNTIYF. The CDR3 DNA reads as TGTGCCAGCAGCTTGAACGGAAACACCATATATTTT.

This clone was counted only a few times. This chain uses TRBV18 with TRBJ1-1; 8 bases agree with TRBD1. The V segment lost 6 bases and the J segment 7 bases; nucleotides outside the gene matches: 10. The CDR3 runs 14 residues. The germline V gene encodes CDR1 KGHSH and CDR2 LQKENI. The CDR3 here is CASSRTGGSVEAFF. In nucleotides, the CDR3 is TGTGCCAGCTCCCGAACAGGGGGATCTGTTGAAGCTTTCTTT.

J is TRBJ1-6 and V is TRBV7-9; 7 bases are a match to TRBD1. CDR3 length equals 14 residues. Trimming took 3 bases from V and 8 from J; bases not matched to a gene: 4. Germline V gene lookup returns CDR1 SEHNR and CDR2 FQNEAQ (reference sequence). CDR3 nucleotide sequence: TGTGCCAGCAGCTTCAGCGACAGGGATTCACCCCTCCACTTT. This translates into CASSFSDRDSPLHF.

This sequence joins TRBV18 and TRBJ1-1, with 7 positions matching TRBD1. Germline CDR1 reads KGHSH; CDR2 reads LQKENI. V lost 4 bases to trimming and J lost 0 bases; unmatched junction nucleotides: 5. This CDR3 is built from 15 residues. Written as DNA, the CDR3 is TGTGCCAGCTCACGGACAGGTAACTTGAACACTGAAGCTTTCTTT. Protein: CASSRTGNLNTEAFF.

The gene calls are TRBV11-3 and TRBJ2-6, with 9 bases lining up with TRBD1. Germline assignment: CDR1 SGHNT and CDR2 YENEEA. This CDR3 has 20 residues. The V gene end was trimmed by 8 bases and the J gene end by 0 bases; junction bases not matched to a gene: 17. CDR3 bases: TGTGCCAGCCCCTACCGGGACAGGGACCCTCTCAGCTCTGGGGCCAACGTCCTGACTTTC. Protein: CASPYRDRDPLSSGANVLTF.

J is TRBJ1-1 and V is TRBV28, with D maybe TRBD1 (5 bases). V lost 4 bases, J lost 6 bases, and 12 bases lay in between. Germline values: CDR1 MDHEN, CDR2 SYDVKM. The CDR3 contains 13 residues. CDR3 amino acids: CASSSGMGPEAFF. The CDR3 DNA follows: TGTGCCAGCAGTTCAGGGATGGGTCCTGAAGCTTTCTTT.

There are a few counts of this clone. The J gene is TRBJ1-6, the V gene TRBV7-3; no reliable D call. Trimming stripped 2 bases from V and 7 bases from J, with 15 bases between. CDR1 is SGHTA and CDR2 is FQGTGA in the germline V gene. The CDR3 length is 16 residues. CDR3 in amino acids: CASSLWAGGKNSPLHF. The DNA for the CDR3 is TGTGCCAGCAGCTTATGGGCAGGAGGAAAGAATTCACCCCTCCACTTT.

The V and J genes are TRBV11-2 and TRBJ1-3; D not resolved. V lost 10 bases, J lost 4 bases, and 14 bases lay in between. This CDR3 contains 13 residues. CDR1 is SGHAT, CDR2 FQNNGV, per germline. The CDR3 protein is CAIMELGGNTIYF. CDR3 bases: TGTGCCATAATGGAGTTGGGGGGAAACACCATATATTTT.

This clone appeared a few times. The chain recombines TRBV9 with TRBJ2-3, with 9 nucleotides matching TRBD2. The germline V gene has CDR1 SGDLS and CDR2 YYNGEE. With V trimmed by 2 bases and J by 3 bases, 7 bases remained unmatched. The CDR3 is 16 residues long. The chain's CDR3 is CASSVESGGRTDTQYF. The CDR3 DNA is TGTGCCAGCAGCGTCGAAAGCGGGGGGCGAACAGATACGCAGTATTTT.

V gene TRBV27 combines with J gene TRBJ2-6, with 10 bases lining up with TRBD1. V shed 6 bases, J shed 2 bases, and the junction held 4 bases outside the gene matches. The germline V gene has CDR1 MNHEY and CDR2 SMNVEV (reference sequence). This CDR3 has 16 amino acids. The DNA for the CDR3 is TGTGCCAGCAGAGCAGGACAGGGGGCTGGGGCCAACGTCCTGACTTTC. Its translation is CASRAGQGAGANVLTF.

The J gene is TRBJ2-1, the V gene TRBV18, with 9 bases matching TRBD1. With 3 bases clipped from V and 9 bases from J, the junction kept 6 bases outside the gene matches. Germline V gene lookup returns CDR1 KGHSH and CDR2 LQKENI. The CDR3 contains 14 residues. The CDR3 coding sequence is TGTGCCAGCTCACCCGGGACAGGGTTTTCTGAGCAGTTCTTC. This gives the protein CASSPGTGFSEQFF.

This clone was picked up a small number of times. This chain uses TRBV7-8 with TRBJ2-1, with 10 bases lining up with TRBD2. The CDR3 runs 15 residues. CDR1 SGHVS and CDR2 FQNEAQ come from the germline V gene. Germline trimming cut 2 bases from V and 8 bases from J; bases unmatched to any gene: 6. Here the CDR3 DNA reads TGTGCCAGCAGCTTAAGCGGGGGGGCTATAGATGAGCAGTTCTTC. Residues: CASSLSGGAIDEQFF.

The chain joins TRBV27 to TRBJ2-3; D possibly corresponds to TRBD1 (6 bases). Germline assignment: CDR1 MNHEY and CDR2 SMNVEV (reference sequence). V lost 7 bases to trimming and J lost 1 base, with 15 bases between them. This CDR3 comprises 15 residues. CDR3 loop: CASMHRVQGTDTQYF. As DNA, the CDR3 is TGTGCCAGCATGCACAGGGTGCAGGGCACAGATACGCAGTATTTT.

A few counts support this clone. The J gene is TRBJ1-4, the V gene TRBV6-1; D ambiguous. The CDR3 is made up of 14 amino acids. Germline CDR1 and CDR2: MNHNS and SASEGT. Trimming removed 1 base at V and 2 bases at J, with 5 bases between. CDR3 sequence reads: CASSEEATNEKLFF. In nucleotides, the CDR3 is TGTGCCAGCAGTGAAGAGGCGACTAATGAAAAACTGTTTTTT.

This clone was counted once. V and J are TRBV7-2 and TRBJ2-7, with TRBD2 as a possible D gene (5 bases). The germline gives CDR1 SGHTA, CDR2 FQGNSA. Trimming shortened V by 5 bases and J by 0 bases, and 14 bases separated the two germline ends. There are 15 residues in the CDR3. CDR3 loop: CASSVAGGNSYEQYF. The CDR3 nucleotides read TGTGCCAGCAGCGTCGCCGGAGGTAACTCCTACGAGCAGTACTTC.